What follows are 18 T cell receptor beta chains derived from one specimen sequenced in a study of CD8+CD57+ T cells in acquired aplastic anemia (dated by TCRdb to the late 2010s). Sequencing was carried out with an Illumina HiSeq 2000. Profiling of TCR beta VDJ combinations and CDR3 sequences used genomic DNA as the template. TCRdb redid the processing of the public reads, applying fastp at Q25 and MiXCR, and retained in-frame beta chains. Every CDR3 protein is listed once, alongside the most common genes and DNA of its rows. This sample holds 180,000 or so distinct CDR3 sequences; around 45% were observed only once. The top ten clones comprise about 2.9% of the sample. What was sequenced was sorted CD4+, CD8+, or CD8+CD57+ T cells (not recorded which) from PBMCs. These receptors all come from a human donor in good health.

This clonotype was seen repeatedly, ten times or more. The chain couples TRBV20-1 to TRBJ2-5; possibly TRBD1 or TRBD2 for D (5 bases each). This CDR3 region has 20 residues. The V end lost 5 bases, the J end lost 3 bases, and 34 bases lay between the germline ends. Germline-derived CDR1 and CDR2 are DFQATT and SNEGSKA (reference sequence). CDR3 in DNA: TGCAGTGCTCACAGTTGGGACCATGGGCCCTATATATCCATTGAAGAGACCCAGTACTTC. It codes for CSAHSWDHGPYISIEETQYF.

This clonotype was detected ten times or more. Here the CDR3 reads CSASPGEVIRLDEQFF. The DNA for the CDR3 is TGCAGTGCTAGCCCCGGAGAAGTTATTAGACTTGATGAGCAGTTCTTC. The chain couples TRBV20-1 to TRBJ2-1; D not certain. Germline V gives CDR1 DFQATT, CDR2 SNEGSKA (reference sequence). This CDR3 comprises 16 residues. V lost 3 bases to trimming and J lost 8 bases, with 23 bases between them.

This clonotype was observed a few times. The chain recombines TRBV2 with TRBJ2-7; D is perhaps TRBD1 or TRBD2 (5 bases each). The germline V and J ends were trimmed by 7 bases and 6 bases, with 13 bases remaining between them. There are 12 residues in the CDR3. Germline V lookup: CDR1 SNHLY, CDR2 FYNNEI. CDR3 in DNA: TGTGCCAGCAATGGGGGTAGAGGCGAGCAGTACTTC. This translates into CASNGGRGEQYF.

This clonotype showed up many times. V usage is TRBV20-1 and J usage is TRBJ2-7; D not resolved. The CDR3 length is 13 residues. Trimming cost V 0 bases and J 1 base, with 7 bases left between them. CDR1 is DFQATT and CDR2 is SNEGSKA in the germline V gene (reference sequence). In DNA form, the CDR3 reads TGCAGTGCTAGAGAACTGAGGTCCTACGAGCAGTACTTC. It is translated as CSARELRSYEQYF.

This clonotype occurred many times. The V gene is TRBV20-1, the J gene TRBJ2-7, with 11 bases fitting TRBD2. The V and J ends lost 5 bases and 7 bases, in that order; junction bases with no gene match: 10. The CDR3 length is 14 residues. Germline CDR1 and CDR2: DFQATT and SNEGSKA (reference sequence). Here the CDR3 reads CSAFSGREGREQYF. CDR3 nucleotides: TGCAGTGCTTTTAGCGGGAGGGAGGGGAGGGAGCAGTACTTC.

The chain employs TRBV24-1 and TRBJ1-2, with 9 nucleotides matching TRBD1. The junction had 2 bases not matched to a gene; V was cut back by 4 bases and J by 3 bases. Per germline, CDR1 KGHDR and CDR2 SFDVKD. The CDR3 totals 14 residues. The CDR3 spells CATSEWTGDYGYTF. As DNA, the CDR3 is TGTGCCACCAGTGAGTGGACAGGGGACTATGGCTACACCTTC.

CDR3 sequence reads: CATQRAGAKGTQYF. CDR3 bases: TGTGCCACCCAAAGAGCAGGGGCGAAAGGGACCCAGTACTTC. This chain uses TRBV24-1 with TRBJ2-5; D might be TRBD1 (6 bases). V lost 9 bases to trimming and J lost 7 bases, with 20 bases between them. Germline loops: CDR1 KGHDR, CDR2 SFDVKD. The CDR3 length is 14 residues.

The chain combines TRBV27 with TRBJ2-1, with 11 bases aligning to TRBD2. With V trimmed by 3 bases and J by 7 bases, 5 bases remained unmatched. Germline values: CDR1 MNHEY, CDR2 SMNVEV (reference sequence). The CDR3 has 15 amino acids. The CDR3 DNA follows: TGTGCCAGCAGTTTTCGGCTAGCGGGAGGAAATGAGCAGTTCTTC. It yields the protein CASSFRLAGGNEQFF.

The chain recombines TRBV13 with TRBJ1-2; 9 bases align to TRBD1. J gave up 5 bases and V 4 bases, and 8 bases lay outside the gene matches. The CDR3 spans 15 residues. Germline CDR1 reads PRHDT; CDR2 reads FYEKMQ (reference sequence). The CDR3 sequence is CASSSGSTGGYGYTF. CDR3 coding DNA: TGTGCCAGCAGCTCCGGCTCGACAGGGGGATATGGCTACACCTTC.

This CDR3 is CSVPKGLETQYF. In nucleotides, the CDR3 is TGCAGCGTTCCTAAAGGGTTGGAGACCCAGTACTTC. The chain couples TRBV29-1 to TRBJ2-5; no clear D. Per germline, CDR1 SQVTM and CDR2 ANQGSEA. The germline V and J ends were trimmed by 5 bases and 5 bases, with 12 bases remaining between them. This CDR3 region has 12 residues.

In its sample, this clonotype was seen a few times. At one end, the junction sequence differs from germline, possibly due to a read error. The rearrangement uses TRBV6-6 and TRBJ2-7, with TRBD1 matching over 7 bases. Germline assignment: CDR1 MNHNY and CDR2 SVGAGI (reference sequence). The CDR3 is 16 residues long. The CDR3 reads CASSYSYRGVVYERYF. CDR3 in DNA: TGTGCCAGCAGTTACTCGTACAGGGGAGTGGTCTACGAGCGGTACTTC.

On this clonotype itself: Just one base apart from a much larger clone, this may be a read error. The chain carries TRBV6-1 and TRBJ2-3; D unresolved. Per the germline V gene, CDR1 is MNHNS and CDR2 is SASEGT. The CDR3 length is 13 residues. V shed 5 bases and J shed 5 bases, with 11 bases lying between them. The chain's CDR3 is CASSYPGVDTQYF. The CDR3 DNA reads as TGTGCCAGCAGTTACCCAGGCGTAGATACGCAGTATTTT.

At least ten counts were recorded for this clonotype. The chain uses TRBV4-1 and TRBJ2-1, with TRBD2 as a possible D gene (5 bases). Between the trimmed V and J ends, which lost 1 base and 6 bases, there was a span of 13 bases. CDR1 is MGHRA, CDR2 YSYEKL, per germline. The CDR3 length is 15 residues. The CDR3 spells CASSQGLREINEQFF. In nucleotides, the CDR3 is TGCGCCAGCAGCCAAGGGTTGAGGGAAATCAATGAGCAGTTCTTC.

The chain carries TRBV7-2 and TRBJ2-7; D gene uncertain. The V gene lost 1 base and the J gene lost 6 bases, with 10 bases spanning the gap. The CDR3 consists of 13 residues. Germline V CDR1 and CDR2: SGHTA, FQGNSA. CDR3 sequence reads: CASSLGFYSEQYF. The CDR3 DNA follows: TGTGCCAGCAGCTTAGGGTTTTATTCCGAGCAGTACTTC.

The chain links TRBV7-2 to TRBJ2-4; 7 nucleotides align to TRBD2. Germline V gives CDR1 SGHTA, CDR2 FQGNSA. The V and J ends lost 3 bases and 5 bases, in that order; junction bases with no gene match: 1. The CDR3 spans 13 residues. The CDR3 reads CASSLGGENIQYF. In DNA form, the CDR3 reads TGTGCCAGCAGCTTGGGGGGGGAAAACATTCAGTACTTC.

This clonotype appeared many times. This rearrangement joins TRBV7-2 to TRBJ1-1, with 8 bases aligning to TRBD1. CDR1 is SGHTA, CDR2 FQGNSA, per germline. The CDR3 loop spans 14 amino acids. The V gene end was trimmed by 5 bases and the J gene end by 1 base; junction bases not matched to a gene: 3. This chain's CDR3 is CASSLDRGNTEAFF. CDR3 sequence (DNA): TGTGCCAGCAGCCTCGACAGGGGGAACACTGAAGCTTTCTTT.

The rearrangement uses TRBV20-1 and TRBJ1-1; D unclear. Trimming cost V 0 bases and J 4 bases, with 3 bases left between them. CDR3 length: 11 residues. The V gene's germline CDR1 is DFQATT and CDR2 SNEGSKA (reference sequence). This CDR3 reads CSARDVTEAFF. Here the CDR3 DNA reads TGCAGTGCTAGAGATGTCACTGAAGCTTTCTTT.

The J gene is TRBJ1-1, the V gene TRBV20-1; no firm D call. Trimming removed 0 bases from V and 1 base from J, with 9 bases in between. Germline V lookup: CDR1 DFQATT, CDR2 SNEGSKA (reference sequence). There are 14 residues in the CDR3. The CDR3 nucleotides are TGCAGTGCTAGAGATAGGAACCAGAACACTGAAGCTTTCTTT. It codes for CSARDRNQNTEAFF.